Reported below is one T cell receptor (beta chain). This entry belongs to a study of blood T cell repertoires in COVID-19. Overall study: There were acute and convalescent COVID-19 samples, and they came from the United States, Italy and Spain. The cDNA or gDNA used as material had been derived from T cells, B-cell-depleted T cells, or PBMCs.

Trimming removed 5 bases from V and 5 bases from J; junction bases left unmatched: 9. This CDR3 spans 15 amino acids. CDR1 is SGHTA, CDR2 FQGNSA, per germline. Per the authors' pipeline: It was from reference gene primer amplification that nucleated cell counts were estimated. Data came from immunoSEQ multiplex PCR; TCRdb stores just in-frame clones and leaves some out. The V and J calls and clone size were taken over from that table, and D and trimming were inferred from the DNA. Here the sample spans fewer than 200,000 clones, 85% to 90% being singletons. The clonotype was recovered from a woman aged 55-70 years with acute or convalescent COVID-19. Sequenced sample: peripheral blood. The rearrangement uses TRBV7-2 and TRBJ2-5, with 9 bases aligning to TRBD1. The CDR3 DNA is TGTGCCAGCAGCCCCTCTTCCGGGACAGGGGAGACCCAGTACTTC. It codes for CASSPSSGTGETQYF.